Following are 14 T cell receptor beta chains from one sample sequenced in a study of T cell clonality in common variable immunodeficiency. The method was immunoSEQ multiplex PCR; TCRdb's version includes in-frame clones alone and lacks a portion of them. Sampling found some 80,000 clones, none seen once. The sample comprised peripheral blood mononuclear cells. These TCRs come from a person aged 18 to 75 in good health.

This clone was recorded many times. The read gets to within 3 residues of the CDR3 end, and the germline J gene fills in the rest. The rearrangement uses TRBV2 and TRBJ2-5; D possibly corresponds to TRBD2 (5 bases). Per germline, CDR1 SNHLY and CDR2 FYNNEI. This CDR3 spans 14 amino acids. Between the trimmed V and J ends, which lost 10 bases and 2 bases, there was a span of 17 bases. CDR3 DNA (partial): TGTGCCAACATCGTACTAGTCTCTCAAGAGACC. This codes for CANIVLVSQET. The whole CDR3 protein is CANIVLVSQETQYF.

In its sample, this clone was seen many times. The CDR3 goes on 3 residues after the read ends, and that part is filled in from the germline J gene. The same CDR3 also results from other DNA sequences found in this sample. This chain joins TRBV19 and TRBJ2-7, with 7 bases aligning to TRBD1. The CDR3 runs to 13 residues. CDR1 is LNHDA, CDR2 SQIVND, per germline (reference sequence). Unmatched junction bases numbered 1, after V lost 3 bases and J lost 2 bases. CDR3 in amino acids: CASSIDRAYEQYF. The sequenced CDR3 bases are TGTGCCAGTAGTATCGACAGGGCCTACGAG.

Concerning this clone itself: The read comes to an end 3 residues before the CDR3 does, leaving the germline J gene to fill in the end. The V call is TRBV11-1, the J call TRBJ1-1, with no clear D. The CDR3 covers 15 residues. The germline CDR1 and CDR2 sequences are SGHAT and FQDESV (reference sequence). V lost 3 bases, J lost 1 base, and 12 bases lay in between. CDR3 DNA (partial): TGTGCCAGCAGCTTTAGCCGGAGCGGGAACACTGAA. This encodes CASSFSRSGNTE. The whole CDR3 reads CASSFSRSGNTEAFF.

In this sample, this clone turned up many times. The read ends 3 residues before the CDR3 terminus; that terminus is restored from the germline J gene. The genes are TRBV5-4 and TRBJ2-1, with 8 bases identical to TRBD2. J lost 1 base, V lost 9 bases, and 9 bases had no gene match. Germline loops: CDR1 SGHNT, CDR2 YYREEE (reference sequence). The CDR3 is made up of 15 amino acids. The CDR3 DNA, read in part, is TGTGCCATTAGCGGGAAGGAGGGTTCCTACAATGAG. Protein: CAISGKEGSYNE. The CDR3 as a whole reads CAISGKEGSYNEQFF. The whole variable domain, remainder taken from reference TRBV5-4 and TRBJ2-1, is ETGVTQSPTHLIKTRGQQVTLRCSSQSGHNTVSWYQQALGQGPQFIFQYYREEENGRGNFPPRFSGLQFPNYSSELNVNALELDDSALYLCAISGKEGSYNEQFFGPGTRLTVL.

CDR3 DNA, as far as it was read: TGTGCCAGCAGTGAAGAGAAGGGGGTTTTCAGAGAGACC. This encodes CASSEEKGVFRET. The entire CDR3 sequence reads CASSEEKGVFRETQYF. The V gene is TRBV25-1, the J gene TRBJ2-5, with D perhaps matching TRBD1 (6 bases). Read coverage stops 3 residues before the CDR3 terminus; the germline J gene supplies the remainder. V lost 2 bases to trimming and J lost 4 bases, with 17 bases between them. The CDR3 contains 16 residues. Per the germline V gene, CDR1 is MGHDK and CDR2 is SYGVNS.

This clone was detected many times. The read finishes 3 residues shy of the CDR3 end, and the germline J gene is used to complete it. The chain carries TRBV5-1 and TRBJ1-4, with 10 bases that match TRBD1. Trimming removed 4 bases from V and 8 bases from J; junction bases left unmatched: 8. The CDR3 has 15 residues. Germline loops: CDR1 SGHRS, CDR2 YFSETQ. The sequenced part of the CDR3 DNA is TGCGCCAGCAGCCTTATGGGACAGGGGACGGAAAAA. Residues: CASSLMGQGTEK. The whole CDR3 protein is CASSLMGQGTEKLFF.

This clone was detected many times. The DNA ends 3 residues before the CDR3 does, and the rest of the CDR3 is filled in from the germline J gene. V is TRBV20-1 and J is TRBJ2-1, with D possibly TRBD1 on 6 matching bases. This CDR3 has 14 residues. Germline V gene data show CDR1 as DFQATT and CDR2 as SNEGSKA (reference sequence). Trimming removed 5 bases at V and 4 bases at J, with 15 bases between. CDR3: CSAVDSSYYNEQFF. Partial CDR3 DNA: TGCAGTGCTGTGGACAGCTCGTATTACAATGAG.

This clone was counted at least ten times. The CDR3 is cut off 3 residues early in the read; its end comes from the germline J gene. The V call is TRBV6-2 or TRBV6-3, the J call TRBJ2-5; 8 bases agree with TRBD1. Germline V gives CDR1 MNHEY, CDR2 SVGEGT. Trimming at V came to 6 bases and at J to 7 bases, leaving 16 bases not matched to a gene. The CDR3 is 16 residues long. CDR3 residues: CASSPRQGALGVTQYF. CDR3 bases read: TGTGCCAGCAGCCCCCGGCAGGGGGCCTTGGGGGTGACC.

This clone was recorded many times. The read halts 3 residues ahead of the CDR3 end, with the missing end drawn from the germline J gene. V usage is TRBV7-2 and J usage is TRBJ2-3; no reliable D call. Germline-derived CDR1 and CDR2 are SGHTA and FQGNSA. CDR3 length: 15 amino acids. V lost 0 bases and J 2 bases, leaving 9 bases between the germline ends. This CDR3 is CASSLAGHSTDTQYF. The part of the CDR3 DNA that was read is TGTGCCAGCAGCTTAGCTGGGCATTCCACAGATACG.

This clone has a count of ten or more. The CDR3 extends 3 residues past the end of the read, so its final part is completed from the germline J gene. The chain recombines TRBV5-1 with TRBJ1-6; D is ambiguous. Germline-derived CDR1 and CDR2 are SGHRS and YFSETQ. With 5 bases removed from V and 8 bases from J, the gap between germline ends came to 14 bases. CDR3 size: 14 residues. Incomplete CDR3 DNA: TGCGCCAGCAGTAGAGCCCCCCCCGATTCACCC. This codes for CASSRAPPDSP. The entire CDR3 is CASSRAPPDSPLHF.

The sample holds many counts of this clone. Partial CDR3 DNA: TGTGCCAGTAGCAATTACGGGACTAGCGGGAGGGCCAATTCCGGGGAG. It yields the protein CASSNYGTSGRANSGE. The full CDR3 reads CASSNYGTSGRANSGELFF. V is TRBV19 and J is TRBJ2-2; 16 bases match TRBD2. The read ends 3 residues before the CDR3 terminus; that terminus is restored from the germline J gene. The CDR3 is 19 residues long. Germline CDR1 and CDR2: LNHDA and SQIVND (reference sequence). Unmatched junction bases numbered 13, after V lost 6 bases and J lost 6 bases.

The table lists this clone with many counts. The read comes to an end 3 residues before the CDR3 does, leaving the germline J gene to fill in the end. The chain uses TRBV6-4 and TRBJ2-1; TRBD2 agrees at 11 bases. The CDR3 spans 14 residues. Trimming cost V 4 bases and J 6 bases; bases outside gene matches: 2. Germline lookup yields CDR1 MRHNA and CDR2 SNTAGT. Partial CDR3 DNA: TGTGCCAGCAGTGTAGCGGGAGGGCGCAATGAG. Its translation: CASSVAGGRNE. The full CDR3 sequence reads CASSVAGGRNEQFF.

Ten or more counts support this clone. Read data end 3 residues before the CDR3 end; the end is taken from the germline J gene. J is TRBJ2-1 and V is TRBV5-1, with D perhaps TRBD2 (5 bases). In germline, CDR1 is SGHRS, CDR2 YFSETQ. Trimming took off 0 bases at V and 1 base at J, with 11 bases between the two ends. The CDR3 is 16 residues long. The covered CDR3 bases are TGCGCCAGCAGCTTGGCTGGTAGCGCATCCTACAATGAG. Its protein is CASSLAGSASYNE. The full CDR3 sequence reads CASSLAGSASYNEQFF.

Ten or more counts support this clone. CDR3 DNA, as far as it was read: TGCGCCAGCAGCTCGGAGGGAACAGGGGGCTGGGAGACC. It yields the protein CASSSEGTGGWET. Given in full, the CDR3 is CASSSEGTGGWETQYF. The chain links TRBV5-1 to TRBJ2-5; 9 positions agree with TRBD1. The read stops 3 residues short of the end of the CDR3; the missing end is completed from the germline J gene. Trimming cost V 3 bases and J 5 bases; bases outside gene matches: 11. There are 16 residues in the CDR3. Germline V lookup: CDR1 SGHRS, CDR2 YFSETQ.